The entry below gives a single T cell receptor beta chain sequence along with its context. No antigen is known for it. No much larger clonotype is one base removed from it; base qualities were not supplied. These data come from a study of blood T cell repertoires in COVID-19 (dated by TCRdb to about 2020). General notes on the study: Samples from collaborators originated in the United States, Italy and Spain and spanned both the acute and convalescent phases of COVID-19. The material from the prospective study consisted of cDNA or gDNA derived from T cells, B-cell-depleted T cells, or PBMCs. The dataset comprised deeply sampled blood TCRbeta repertoires from subjects exposed to, actively infected with, or recovered from COVID-19. The repertoires were released in a freely available public database intended as a resource for research on the immune response to SARS-CoV-2. The samples were drawn from two sources: the first 160 participants of the ongoing ImmuneRACE study, and 1,254 subjects contributed by 6 global collaborators. Sample metadata almost always included a de-identified subject ID, COVID-19 status, age in years and sex. Where HLA class I and class II types were available, the types were taken from metadata supplied by the sample provider, not from assay-based typing. Points the paper makes about the study in general: How much clinical and demographic metadata was included differed by source and by participant, and the metadata was provided uncurated.

Whole blood was collected in K2EDTA tubes by collaborating institutions according to the institutions' own protocols. Collaborator samples were shipped for TCRbeta analysis as frozen whole blood, isolated PBMCs, or DNA extracted from either sample type. The immunoSEQ Assay, a bias-controlled multiplex PCR, was used to amplify TCRbeta CDR3 regions from genomic DNA. From the authors' description of their analysis: Nucleated cell counts per sample were estimated from amplification of reference gene primers within the assay. Sequence reads were collapsed and filtered to measure the absolute abundance of every unique TCRbeta CDR3 rearrangement. Productive Simpson clonality was computed per sample as the square root of Simpson's diversity index over productive rearrangements. The table was pulled from immuneACCESS by TCRdb, which kept in-frame rearrangements only. Such tables lose some clones; where checked, under half of the loss comes from unresolved V genes, and the rest has no known cause. The D gene and trimming were derived from the DNA, and the V and J assignments and clone size from that table. The sample contains 70,000 or so clones, around 90% of them found a single time. The ten largest clones represent about a tenth of the sample.

The CDR3 spans 16 residues, from the cysteine through the phenylalanine. Just CDR3 DNA is preserved here, 48 bases in frame from base 1. CDR1 and CDR2 are read off the germline V gene (reference sequence) as MNHEY and SMNVEV. Unmatched junction bases come to 4, with V trimmed by 6 bases and J by 2 bases. This receptor chain uses TRBV27 and TRBJ2-1; 13 central nucleotides agree with TRBD2. The clonotype was recovered from a woman in her late teens or twenties with acute or convalescent COVID-19. Source material: peripheral blood. CDR3 region: CASRGLAGVAYNEQFF. The nucleotide sequence is TGTGCCAGCAGAGGACTAGCGGGAGTTGCCTACAATGAGCAGTTCTTC.